The 22 T cell receptor beta chains below were found in one sample sequenced in a study of shared clonotypes between healthy human individuals. The repertoire was sequenced with immunoSEQ multiplex PCR; TCRdb's copy has only in-frame clones and lacks some. Seen here are millions of clones, 80% to 95% observed once, and the top ten hold about 0.39%. Input material: naive CD4+ T cells from PBMCs. Stated subset: CD45RA+ positively selected. All receptors come from a man between 18 and 35 years old in good health. Some clones in this sample may be carry-over from other donors' samples.

The gene calls are TRBV4-2 and TRBJ2-1; 7 bases line up with TRBD2. The CDR3 has 14 residues. From germline, CDR1 is LGHNA and CDR2 YNFKEQ. V lost 4 bases, J lost 7 bases, and 7 bases stayed unmatched. CDR3 sequence: CASSLGGRENEQFF. The CDR3 region has the DNA TGTGCCAGCAGCCTCGGCGGGAGAGAAAATGAGCAGTTCTTC.

The CDR3 spells CASSFARTGTPSTDTQYF. The CDR3 coding sequence is TGCGCCAGCAGCTTCGCGCGGACCGGGACACCAAGCACAGATACGCAGTATTTT. The genes are TRBV5-1 and TRBJ2-3; possible D gene TRBD1, 6 bases. CDR1 and CDR2 from the germline V gene are SGHRS and YFSETQ. CDR3 length: 18 residues. With 2 bases removed from V and 0 bases from J, the gap between germline ends came to 19 bases.

The chain has TRBV4-2 and TRBJ2-7; possible D gene TRBD2, 6 bases. Germline loops: CDR1 LGHNA, CDR2 YNFKEQ. This CDR3 comprises 16 residues. V was pared by 4 bases and J by 2 bases, with 18 bases between. CDR3 coding DNA: TGTGCCAGCAGCCCCCGTCTCTCGGGAGCGCCCTACGAGCAGTACTTC. This sequence encodes CASSPRLSGAPYEQYF.

The chain is built from TRBV28 and TRBJ1-3, with D perhaps TRBD1 (6 bases). The CDR3 runs to 14 residues. The ends were cut back, 8 bases at V and 0 bases at J, with 11 bases in the middle. Germline loops: CDR1 MDHEN, CDR2 SYDVKM. Here the CDR3 DNA reads TGTGCCAGCGACGGGGGGCACTCTGGAAACACCATATATTTT. Its translation: CASDGGHSGNTIYF.

This clone was observed a single time. This chain links TRBV28 with TRBJ2-7, with D possibly TRBD2 on 6 matching bases. The CDR3 extends over 13 amino acids. The germline gives CDR1 MDHEN, CDR2 SYDVKM. V lost 8 bases, J lost 2 bases, and 13 bases lay in between. Written as DNA, the CDR3 is TGTGCCAGCCTAAGCGGGCCCGCCTACGAGCAGTACTTC. It yields the protein CASLSGPAYEQYF. Combining the CDR3 with reference TRBV28 and TRBJ2-7 gives the whole variable domain DVKVTQSSRYLVKRTGEKVFLECVQDMDHENMFWYRQDPGLGLRLIYFSYDVKMKEKGDIPEGYSVSREKKERFSLILESASTNQTSMYLCASLSGPAYEQYFGPGTRLTVT.

The V gene is TRBV15, the J gene TRBJ2-2; D is unresolved. The germline gives CDR1 LNHNV, CDR2 YYDKDF (reference sequence). The ends were cut back, 0 bases at V and 7 bases at J, with 9 bases in the middle. The CDR3 spans 14 residues. CDR3 amino acids: CATSRDLGGGELFF. The CDR3 DNA reads TGTGCCACCAGCAGAGATCTGGGTGGCGGGGAGCTGTTTTTT.

With respect to this clone: At the DNA level, this CDR3 is encoded by other sequences in the same sample as well. The chain carries TRBV7-3 and TRBJ2-3; possible D gene TRBD1, 6 bases. V was trimmed by 4 bases and J by 4 bases, leaving 9 bases between them. The CDR3 extends over 13 amino acids. Germline V gene lookup returns CDR1 SGHTA and CDR2 FQGTGA. The CDR3 DNA reads as TGTGCCAGCAGCTCAACAGGGTCAGATACGCAGTATTTT. Protein sequence: CASSSTGSDTQYF.

This clone was picked up one time. This sequence joins TRBV5-4 and TRBJ2-1; D gene unclear. There are 13 residues in the CDR3. The ends were cut back, 7 bases at V and 5 bases at J, with 13 bases in the middle. Germline V gene sequence: CDR1 SGHNT, CDR2 YYREEE (reference sequence). CDR3: CASEQRPNNEQFF. For the CDR3, the DNA is TGTGCCAGCGAGCAACGGCCCAACAATGAGCAGTTCTTC.

This chain links TRBV5-1 with TRBJ1-1; D uncertain. CDR3 length equals 15 residues. The V end lost 6 bases, the J end lost 3 bases, and 18 bases lay between the germline ends. Germline loops: CDR1 SGHRS, CDR2 YFSETQ. As DNA, the CDR3 is TGCGCCAGCACGGTACTCGCCCGCCGGGACACTGAAGCTTTCTTT. It encodes CASTVLARRDTEAFF.

The count of this clone is one. The same CDR3 arises from other DNA sequences in this sample as well. The chain uses TRBV19 and TRBJ2-1; 9 nucleotides align to TRBD2. Germline CDR1 reads LNHDA; CDR2 reads SQIVND (reference sequence). The ends lost 1 base at V and 2 bases at J; junction bases unmatched: 3. There are 16 residues in the CDR3. DNA for the CDR3: TGTGCCAGTAGTATAGTTTTAGCGGGAGCCTACAATGAGCAGTTCTTC. It encodes CASSIVLAGAYNEQFF.

This chain connects TRBV4-2 to TRBJ2-2; D is undetermined. The germline V and J ends were trimmed by 0 bases and 1 base, with 18 bases remaining between them. CDR3 length: 19 residues. Per the germline V gene, CDR1 is LGHNA and CDR2 is YNFKEQ. The CDR3 loop is CASSQEALIWPRNTGELFF. The DNA of the CDR3 is TGTGCCAGCAGCCAAGAAGCGTTGATCTGGCCGAGGAACACCGGGGAGCTGTTTTTT.

The chain has TRBV9 and TRBJ2-1, with 12 nucleotides matching TRBD2. This CDR3 has 20 residues. Looked up from germline, CDR1 is SGDLS and CDR2 is YYNGEE. The junction had 10 bases not matched to a gene; V was cut back by 0 bases and J by 0 bases. Written as DNA, the CDR3 is TGTGCCAGCAGCGTAGCGGTGGGCCTAGCGGGAGGGAGCTCCTACAATGAGCAGTTCTTC. Translating gives CASSVAVGLAGGSSYNEQFF.

The V gene is TRBV9, the J gene TRBJ2-6, with TRBD1 as a possible D gene (5 bases). The germline V gene encodes CDR1 SGDLS and CDR2 YYNGEE. The CDR3 covers 17 residues. The germline V and J ends were trimmed by 1 base and 0 bases, with 11 bases remaining between them. CDR3 sequence reads: CASSVTGPFSGANVLTF. The CDR3 region has the DNA TGTGCCAGCAGCGTAACAGGACCTTTCTCTGGGGCCAACGTCCTGACTTTC.

The gene calls are TRBV7-2 and TRBJ2-3, with D possibly TRBD1 on 6 matching bases. Trimming took off 5 bases at V and 2 bases at J, with 20 bases between the two ends. The germline CDR1 and CDR2 sequences are SGHTA and FQGNSA. The CDR3 spans 17 residues. The CDR3 DNA sequence: TGTGCCAGCAGCCCCTCACCCGGGACAATCCTCACAGATACGCAGTATTTT. Protein: CASSPSPGTILTDTQYF.

The chain recombines TRBV2 with TRBJ2-7, with TRBD2 matching 11 bases. Germline V gene sequence: CDR1 SNHLY, CDR2 FYNNEI. After removal of 4 bases from V and 2 bases from J, the junction contained 7 bases not matched to a gene. The CDR3 spans 16 residues. The CDR3 loop reads CASSGGPGLAAYEQYF. DNA of the CDR3: TGTGCCAGCAGTGGGGGGCCGGGACTAGCGGCCTACGAGCAGTACTTC.

The J gene is TRBJ2-1, the V gene TRBV10-3; a possible D gene is TRBD1 (6 bases). Between the trimmed V and J ends, which lost 8 bases and 0 bases, there was a span of 17 bases. Per germline, CDR1 ENHRY and CDR2 SYGVKD. The CDR3 covers 16 residues. The CDR3 bases are TGTGCCATCTCGGGCCACGCGGACAGCTCCTACAATGAGCAGTTCTTC. Amino acids: CAISGHADSSYNEQFF.

The V gene is TRBV5-1, the J gene TRBJ2-1; 11 bases line up with TRBD2. Germline assignment: CDR1 SGHRS and CDR2 YFSETQ. Trimming took 2 bases from V and 3 from J; bases not matched to a gene: 1. The CDR3 contains 15 residues. CDR3 nucleotides: TGCGCCAGCAGCTTTAGCGGGAGGGGCTACAATGAGCAGTTCTTC. Translated: CASSFSGRGYNEQFF.

V and J are TRBV7-9 and TRBJ2-2, with 7 bases aligning to TRBD1. Germline values: CDR1 SEHNR, CDR2 FQNEAQ (reference sequence). The CDR3 extends over 14 amino acids. V was pared by 4 bases and J by 4 bases, with 3 bases of the junction left unmatched. CDR3 DNA sequence: TGTGCCAGCAGCTCGGGACAGTCCACCGGGGAGCTGTTTTTT. This codes for CASSSGQSTGELFF.

V gene TRBV5-6 combines with J gene TRBJ2-2; no reliable D call. The V end was cut by 0 bases, the J end by 2 bases, with 8 bases between. Germline lookup yields CDR1 SGHDT and CDR2 YYEEEE. The CDR3 extends over 15 amino acids. In nucleotides, the CDR3 is TGTGCCAGCAGCTTGGTGTCTTCAAACACCGGGGAGCTGTTTTTT. Its translation is CASSLVSSNTGELFF.

The chain joins TRBV18 to TRBJ2-7; D is unresolved. The CDR3 has 15 amino acids. Germline CDR1 is KGHSH and CDR2 is LQKENI. The germline V and J ends were trimmed by 3 bases and 0 bases, with 12 bases remaining between them. The CDR3 DNA follows: TGTGCCAGCTCACCTGCGGCAGGTACCTCCTACGAGCAGTACTTC. This sequence encodes CASSPAAGTSYEQYF.

J is TRBJ2-5 and V is TRBV25-1; D remains ambiguous. Between the trimmed V and J ends, which lost 0 bases and 9 bases, there was a span of 14 bases. The CDR3 is 14 residues long. Germline lookup yields CDR1 MGHDK and CDR2 SYGVNS. CDR3 sequence (DNA): TGTGCCAGCAGTGAATATCGGCCCCCTGCACCCCAGTACTTC. Its translation is CASSEYRPPAPQYF.

Here the CDR3 reads CASSNPTVQETQYF. The CDR3 DNA follows: TGTGCCAGTAGTAACCCGACAGTCCAAGAGACCCAGTACTTC. The chain has TRBV19 and TRBJ2-5; tentatively, D is TRBD1 (5 bases). Trimming took off 4 bases at V and 1 base at J, with 10 bases between the two ends. The CDR3 length is 14 residues. The germline V gene encodes CDR1 LNHDA and CDR2 SQIVND (reference sequence).